Below, 25 T cell receptor beta chains from the same sample are listed, as sequenced in a study of blood T cell repertoires in COVID-19. The repertoire was sequenced with immunoSEQ multiplex PCR; TCRdb's copy has only in-frame clones and lacks some. The sample includes some 190,000 clones, more than 80% of them seen just once. Material for sequencing was peripheral blood. The receptors stem from a woman aged 55-70 years with acute or convalescent COVID-19.

This chain connects TRBV28 to TRBJ2-1, with D possibly TRBD2 on 6 matching bases. Trimming shortened V by 5 bases and J by 5 bases, and 19 bases separated the two germline ends. The germline V gene has CDR1 MDHEN and CDR2 SYDVKM. The CDR3 sequence is 16 residues long. The CDR3 sequence is CASSPLVAGNNNEQFF. The CDR3 DNA reads as TGTGCCAGCAGTCCCCTCGTGGCGGGGAATAACAATGAGCAGTTCTTC.

The chain uses TRBV6-5 and TRBJ1-2; perhaps TRBD1 as D (5 bases). V lost 2 bases and J lost 4, with 17 bases in between. The germline V gene has CDR1 MNHEY and CDR2 SVGAGI. The CDR3 is made up of 16 amino acids. CDR3 protein: CASSYATGSRLYGYTF. For the CDR3, the DNA is TGTGCCAGCAGTTACGCTACAGGCTCCCGCCTCTATGGCTACACCTTC.

This chain connects TRBV5-1 to TRBJ2-5; possibly TRBD2 for D (7 bases). The germline CDR1 and CDR2 sequences are SGHRS and YFSETQ. The V end was cut by 4 bases, the J end by 0 bases, with 19 bases between. The CDR3 extends over 17 amino acids. CDR3: CASSLLGGGSHQETQYF. In nucleotides, the CDR3 is TGCGCCAGCAGCCTCCTGGGGGGGGGCTCTCACCAAGAGACCCAGTACTTC. Together with reference TRBV5-1 and TRBJ2-5, the CDR3 gives the full variable domain: KAGVTQTPRYLIKTRGQQVTLSCSPISGHRSVSWYQQTPGQGLQFLFEYFSETQRNKGNFPGRFSGRQFSNSRSEMNVSTLELGDSALYLCASSLLGGGSHQETQYFGPGTRLLVL.

The J gene is TRBJ1-1, the V gene TRBV2; 10 nucleotides agree with TRBD1. V was clipped by 5 bases and J by 6 bases; unmatched bases: 6. The germline V gene encodes CDR1 SNHLY and CDR2 FYNNEI. This CDR3 contains 14 residues. The CDR3 DNA reads as TGTGCCAGCAGTCCGGGACAGGGGATCCCTGAAGCTTTCTTT. This codes for CASSPGQGIPEAFF.

The V and J genes are TRBV19 and TRBJ2-1; tentative D call: TRBD2 (6 bases). The CDR3 covers 16 residues. Germline V gives CDR1 LNHDA, CDR2 SQIVND (reference sequence). Trimming took 3 bases from V and 6 from J, leaving 18 bases between them. The CDR3, as DNA: TGTGCCAGTAGTATTCCGGCGGGGTCGGGGGTCAATGAGCAGTTCTTC. It is translated as CASSIPAGSGVNEQFF.

This clone was detected once. V and J are TRBV11-2 and TRBJ2-4, with a possible D match to TRBD1 (5 bases). V gave up 3 bases and J gave up 6 bases, with 9 bases separating them. This CDR3 comprises 13 residues. Germline lookup yields CDR1 SGHAT and CDR2 FQNNGV. In DNA, the CDR3 is TGTGCCAGCAGCTTTGCAGGGCTAAACATTCAGTACTTC. Its protein is CASSFAGLNIQYF.

V is TRBV5-1 and J is TRBJ2-1; TRBD1 aligns across 8 bases. V was clipped by 2 bases and J by 10 bases; unmatched bases: 8. CDR1 and CDR2 (germline): SGHRS, YFSETQ. There are 14 residues in the CDR3. In nucleotides, the CDR3 is TGCGCCAGCAGCTTAATATCGACAGGGGTCGAGCAGTTCTTC. Protein sequence: CASSLISTGVEQFF.

The chain is built from TRBV11-2 and TRBJ1-2; TRBD1 matches 8 bases. The ends lost 5 bases at V and 6 bases at J; junction bases unmatched: 8. Germline lookup yields CDR1 SGHAT and CDR2 FQNNGV. The CDR3 runs 14 residues. Here the CDR3 reads CASSLQGAGDGYTF. As DNA, the CDR3 is TGTGCCAGCAGCCTTCAGGGGGCAGGGGATGGCTACACCTTC.

The chain couples TRBV30 to TRBJ2-1; 12 bases match TRBD2. Unmatched junction bases numbered 5, after V lost 5 bases and J lost 3 bases. CDR1 and CDR2 (germline): GTSNPN, SVGIG (reference sequence). This CDR3 contains 15 residues. CDR3 loop: CAWRRTSGIYNEQFF. CDR3 sequence (DNA): TGTGCCTGGCGTCGGACTAGCGGGATCTACAATGAGCAGTTCTTC.

In this sample, this clone turned up once. The chain employs TRBV6-5 and TRBJ1-5; D ambiguous. The CDR3 runs 13 residues. Between the trimmed V and J ends, which lost 5 bases and 7 bases, there was a span of 12 bases. In germline, CDR1 is MNHEY, CDR2 SVGAGI. The CDR3 DNA reads as TGTGCCAGCAGTAAACTACGGGGACAGCCCCAGCATTTT. Its protein is CASSKLRGQPQHF.

J is TRBJ1-2 and V is TRBV10-3; D ambiguous. Deletions cut 8 bases from V and 7 bases from J, with 8 bases between. CDR1 and CDR2 from the germline V gene are ENHRY and SYGVKD. This CDR3 contains 10 residues. CDR3 DNA: TGTGCCATCGGCGAGGGTGGCTACACCTTC. Translated: CAIGEGGYTF.

The rearrangement links TRBV29-1 to TRBJ2-7; weak D call: TRBD1 (6 bases). The germline V and J ends were trimmed by 8 bases and 7 bases, with 21 bases remaining between them. The V gene's germline CDR1 is SQVTM and CDR2 ANQGSEA. The CDR3 loop spans 13 amino acids. The CDR3 is CSSLPTGFFEQYV. The CDR3 region has the DNA TGCAGCTCTCTCCCGACAGGTTTCTTTGAGCAGTACGTC.

The rearrangement uses TRBV5-1 and TRBJ2-3; TRBD2 matches 9 bases. This CDR3 spans 16 amino acids. Germline assignment: CDR1 SGHRS and CDR2 YFSETQ. V trimming: 1 base; J trimming: 4 bases; junction bases outside the gene matches: 7. CDR3 sequence: CASSLRLAGVADTQYF. CDR3 coding DNA: TGCGCCAGCAGCTTGAGGTTAGCGGGAGTCGCAGATACGCAGTATTTT.

The J gene is TRBJ2-1, the V gene TRBV28, with a tentative D call TRBD1 (5 bases). Germline CDR1 MDHEN, CDR2 SYDVKM. The CDR3 has 16 amino acids. V was shortened by 6 bases and J by 7 bases, with 22 bases between the two germline ends. DNA for the CDR3: TGTGCCAGCAGACAGGACGGGCTTGGGTATAGGAATGAGCAGTTCTTC. Translation: CASRQDGLGYRNEQFF.

CDR3 DNA sequence: TGTGCCAGCTCACCATCACGGGGGATCCAGCCCCAGCATTTT. Its protein product is CASSPSRGIQPQHF. The V call is TRBV18, the J call TRBJ1-5; tentative D call: TRBD1 (5 bases). This CDR3 region has 14 residues. Germline values: CDR1 KGHSH, CDR2 LQKENI. V lost 2 bases to trimming and J lost 7 bases, with 12 bases between them.

The V call is TRBV30, the J call TRBJ1-5, with 9 positions matching TRBD1. Germline trimming cut 7 bases from V and 0 bases from J; bases unmatched to any gene: 7. Germline CDR1 is GTSNPN and CDR2 is SVGIG (reference sequence). This CDR3 contains 15 residues. The CDR3 here is CASGTGSNSNQPQHF. CDR3 in DNA: TGTGCCTCCGGGACAGGGAGTAATAGCAATCAGCCCCAGCATTTT.

The V gene is TRBV7-8, the J gene TRBJ1-2, with 7 bases aligning to TRBD1. CDR1 and CDR2 (germline): SGHVS, FQNEAQ. The CDR3 spans 14 residues. V gave up 4 bases and J gave up 3 bases; unmatched junction bases: 5. CDR3 sequence: CASSSRTGYYGYTF. The CDR3 bases are TGTGCCAGCAGCTCCCGGACAGGCTACTATGGCTACACCTTC.

The V gene is TRBV11-1, the J gene TRBJ1-4, with 10 bases aligning to TRBD1. Germline assignment: CDR1 SGHAT and CDR2 FQDESV (reference sequence). The CDR3 is 14 amino acids. Unmatched junction bases numbered 2, after V lost 3 bases and J lost 7 bases. CDR3 bases: TGTGCCAGCAGCTTCGGACAGGGGGTTGAAAAACTGTTTTTT. Encoded protein: CASSFGQGVEKLFF.

The J gene is TRBJ1-2, the V gene TRBV29-1, with D possibly matching TRBD1 (5 bases). Germline V gene data show CDR1 as SQVTM and CDR2 as ANQGSEA. The CDR3 contains 12 residues. The V and J ends lost 4 bases and 6 bases respectively, with 12 bases between them. The CDR3 region is CSVGLGPDGYTF. In nucleotides, the CDR3 is TGCAGCGTTGGTTTGGGGCCGGATGGCTACACCTTC.

The chain carries TRBV7-6 and TRBJ2-6; TRBD1 matches at 9 bases. The V gene end was trimmed by 8 bases and the J gene end by 3 bases; junction bases not matched to a gene: 5. The CDR3 is 15 residues long. CDR1 and CDR2 from the germline V gene are SGHVS and FNYEAQ. This chain's CDR3 is CASGQGSGGANVLTF. The CDR3 DNA reads TGTGCCAGCGGACAGGGGTCGGGTGGGGCCAACGTCCTGACTTTC.

The V and J genes are TRBV5-6 and TRBJ1-4; a possible D gene is TRBD1 (5 bases). Germline loops: CDR1 SGHDT, CDR2 YYEEEE. V lost 1 base and J lost 2, with 9 bases in between. The CDR3 totals 15 residues. The CDR3 DNA reads as TGTGCCAGCAGCTTGCCCGGGGGTACTAATGAAAAACTGTTTTTT. Translation gives CASSLPGGTNEKLFF.

V gene TRBV7-9 combines with J gene TRBJ2-1; TRBD2 matches at 10 bases. The CDR3 contains 14 residues. V was pared by 5 bases and J by 6 bases, with 4 bases of the junction left unmatched. Germline V lookup: CDR1 SEHNR, CDR2 FQNEAQ (reference sequence). The CDR3 loop reads CASSRTSGPNEQFF. In nucleotides, the CDR3 is TGTGCCAGCAGCCGGACTAGCGGACCCAATGAGCAGTTCTTC.

The chain couples TRBV23-1 to TRBJ2-2; D call uncertain. TRBV23-1 is an ORF for which the function is uncertain. V was pared by 4 bases and J by 0 bases, with 15 bases between. CDR3 length: 17 residues. The CDR3 loop reads CASSPAPRSTNTGELFF. CDR3 DNA: TGCGCCAGCAGTCCCGCGCCCCGGAGTACGAACACCGGGGAGCTGTTTTTT.

This chain joins TRBV7-9 and TRBJ2-2, with 12 bases matching TRBD2. The V gene's germline CDR1 is SEHNR and CDR2 FQNEAQ (reference sequence). V shed 3 bases, J shed 6 bases, and the junction held 2 bases outside the gene matches. This CDR3 comprises 15 residues. This chain's CDR3 is CASSLGLAGPGELFF. The CDR3 DNA reads TGTGCCAGCAGCTTGGGACTAGCGGGCCCCGGGGAGCTGTTTTTT.

The chain is built from TRBV19 and TRBJ1-1; perhaps TRBD1 as D (6 bases). The CDR3 loop spans 16 amino acids. CDR1 and CDR2 from the germline V gene are LNHDA and SQIVND (reference sequence). The V and J ends lost 3 bases and 5 bases respectively, with 19 bases between them. This chain's CDR3 is CASSMRLGGPGTEAFF. CDR3 bases: TGTGCCAGTAGTATGAGGTTGGGGGGGCCTGGGACTGAAGCTTTCTTT.